The clone carrying this TCR beta chain was seen just once. This record belongs to a study of B cell selection in AIRE deficiency. The sorted conventional CD4 T cells were gated as CD4+CD127+. In the source study's methods: Patients' conventional T cells yielded roughly 100,000 distinct TCRbeta sequences; donors' about 1.3x10^5. Only in-frame clones appear in the TCRdb table, and some are missing; sequencing was by immunoSEQ multiplex PCR. V, J and clone size are taken as reported in that table, and D and trimming were inferred from the DNA itself. The profile covers 20,000 to 30,000 clones, with around 97% appearing a single time and over 0.2% taken by the ten largest. The V gene's germline CDR1 is SGHVS and CDR2 FNYEAQ. Trimming removed 1 base at V and 5 bases at J, with 15 bases between. There are 15 residues in the CDR3.

The clonotype was recovered from a human donor in good health. The chain is built from TRBV7-6 and TRBJ2-7; D is perhaps TRBD2 (5 bases). The sequencing sample was made of CD4+CD127+ conventional T cells sorted from PBMCs. The CDR3 bases are TGTGCCAGCAGCTTAGGCCTAGCCGCTTCGGACGAGCAGTACTTC. Amino acid sequence: CASSLGLAASDEQYF.